The 7 T cell receptor beta chains given below trace back to one sample, sequenced in a study of blood T cells in healthy people across ages. A J-beta primer mix and a sample-barcoded 5' primer were used in a second PCR of roughly 6 to 11 cycles. MiXCR, applied by TCRdb to the 5' RACE reads, yields one record per CDR3 protein. The sample yields 700,000 to 900,000 distinct CDR3 sequences, about 26% seen once. The sample was also linked to a second study, of T cells of mothers and their children.

Sample: blood. These receptors came from a boy between 10 and 17 years old in good health.

This clonotype came up a few times. The rearrangement links TRBV20-1 to TRBJ1-1; 7 bases line up with TRBD1. CDR1 and CDR2 from the germline V gene are DFQATT and SNEGSKA (reference sequence). CDR3 length: 13 amino acids. The V gene end was trimmed by 1 base and the J gene end by 6 bases; junction bases not matched to a gene: 5. CDR3 DNA: TGCAGTGCTAGAGGAGGGGGCAGGCCTGAAGCTTTCTTT. Amino acids: CSARGGGRPEAFF.

CDR3 loop: CASSSPGQVSNEQFF. The CDR3 nucleotides read TGTGCCAGCAGCTCCCCGGGACAGGTTTCCAATGAGCAGTTCTTC. The chain employs TRBV5-4 and TRBJ2-1; 8 bases match TRBD1. The CDR3 is 15 residues long. V was pared by 3 bases and J by 6 bases, with 8 bases of the junction left unmatched. Germline V CDR1 and CDR2: SGHNT, YYREEE (reference sequence).

J is TRBJ2-1 and V is TRBV18; 11 bases align to TRBD2. With V trimmed by 0 bases and J by 4 bases, 5 bases remained unmatched. Germline V gives CDR1 KGHSH, CDR2 LQKENI. The CDR3 runs 17 residues. The CDR3 DNA follows: TGTGCCAGCTCACCACCGTCTAGCGGGGGGACATACAATGAGCAGTTCTTC. Encoded protein: CASSPPSSGGTYNEQFF.

The chain joins TRBV28 to TRBJ1-2; perhaps TRBD1 as D (6 bases). Per germline, CDR1 MDHEN and CDR2 SYDVKM. Trimming took 4 bases from V and 2 from J, leaving 17 bases between them. The CDR3 is 16 amino acids. This CDR3 is CASSSGATTPNYGYTF. DNA for the CDR3: TGTGCCAGCAGTTCAGGGGCCACTACCCCAAACTATGGCTACACCTTC.

The chain joins TRBV9 to TRBJ2-1; 11 bases fit TRBD2. V dropped 0 bases and J dropped 8; count of bases not matched to a gene: 7. The germline V gene encodes CDR1 SGDLS and CDR2 YYNGEE. CDR3 length equals 16 residues. As DNA, the CDR3 is TGTGCCAGCAGCGTAGATGGTAGCGGGGGGGAGGATGAGCAGTTCTTC. It codes for CASSVDGSGGEDEQFF.

V and J are TRBV5-6 and TRBJ2-5, with 11 bases lining up with TRBD1. The germline V gene encodes CDR1 SGHDT and CDR2 YYEEEE. The CDR3 has 16 amino acids. The V gene end was trimmed by 4 bases and the J gene end by 2 bases; junction bases not matched to a gene: 7. Here the CDR3 reads CASSRLGQGVQETQYF. The CDR3 nucleotides read TGTGCCAGCAGCCGGCTGGGACAGGGGGTACAAGAGACCCAGTACTTC.

The gene calls are TRBV10-3 and TRBJ2-5; D is possibly TRBD2 (6 bases). The CDR3 is 13 amino acids. The germline gives CDR1 ENHRY, CDR2 SYGVKD. V gave up 6 bases and J gave up 5 bases, with 13 bases separating them. The CDR3 spells CAIRLASGETQYF. Here the CDR3 DNA reads TGTGCCATCAGGCTAGCGTCCGGGGAGACCCAGTACTTC.